This passage covers 31 T cell receptor beta chains from one sample sequenced in a study of type 1 and type 2 diabetes patients. Genomic DNA was the PCR template. Amplification of the beta chain CDR3 used 30 forward and 13 reverse multiplex primers. One entry per CDR3 protein results from TCRdb running MiXCR on the multiplex PCR reads. Among about 270,000 distinct CDR3 sequences listed, around 50% were seen once. The sequenced sample was peripheral blood mononuclear cells (PBMCs). These receptor sequences come from a man between 18 and 29 years old with type 2 diabetes.

CDR3 nucleotide sequence: TGTGCCAGCAGGGATCCGGGACACGACTACGAGCAGTACTTC. It yields the protein CASRDPGHDYEQYF. This chain joins TRBV10-3 and TRBJ2-7, with D perhaps TRBD1 (6 bases). The V end was cut by 10 bases, the J end by 3 bases, with 19 bases between. Germline lookup yields CDR1 ENHRY and CDR2 SYGVKD. The CDR3 loop spans 14 amino acids.

This chain's CDR3 is CASSYREQGANEQFF. Written as DNA, the CDR3 is TGTGCCAGCAGTTACAGAGAACAGGGGGCCAATGAGCAGTTCTTC. This sequence joins TRBV6-6 and TRBJ2-1; 9 nucleotides agree with TRBD1. The CDR3 is made up of 15 amino acids. Trimming at V came to 2 bases and at J to 6 bases, leaving 5 bases not matched to a gene. The germline gives CDR1 MNHNY, CDR2 SVGAGI (reference sequence).

The J gene is TRBJ2-1, the V gene TRBV29-1, with 8 bases fitting TRBD2. With 3 bases clipped from V and 8 bases from J, the junction kept 9 bases outside the gene matches. The CDR3 is made up of 14 amino acids. Germline CDR1 and CDR2: SQVTM and ANQGSEA. CDR3 protein: CSVDGTRGTDEQFF. In nucleotides, the CDR3 is TGCAGCGTTGACGGGACTAGAGGGACCGATGAGCAGTTCTTC.

The count of this clonotype is one. No conserved phenylalanine or tryptophan is present at the end of the CDR3, so a read error is the likely explanation. The V gene is TRBV10-3, the J gene TRBJ2-7; 10 bases align to TRBD2. The V segment lost 2 bases and the J segment 6 bases; nucleotides outside the gene matches: 16. Germline V gene sequence: CDR1 ENHRY, CDR2 SYGVKD. This CDR3 spans 18 amino acids. CDR3 sequence: CAISEPSGSGRAISEQYL. For the CDR3, the DNA is TGTGCCATCAGTGAGCCATCTGGGAGCGGGAGGGCCATCTCCGAGCAGTACCTC.

The gene calls are TRBV2 and TRBJ1-6, with unresolved D. Per the germline V gene, CDR1 is SNHLY and CDR2 is FYNNEI. The CDR3 totals 13 residues. V lost 6 bases, J lost 10 bases, and 13 bases lay in between. CDR3 in amino acids: CASSRGIRSPLHF. The DNA for the CDR3 is TGTGCCAGCAGCCGCGGGATAAGATCACCCCTCCACTTT.

By sample share, this clonotype is medium-sized. Compared with germline, one end of the junction differs, possibly owing to a read error. The chain recombines TRBV7-7 with TRBJ2-5; 8 bases match TRBD1. Germline V gives CDR1 SSHAT, CDR2 FNYEAQ (reference sequence). The CDR3 is 15 residues long. The chain's CDR3 is CASSLRTGQGETQYF. The CDR3 bases are TGTGCTAGCAGCCTCCGGACAGGGCAGGGCGAGACCCAGTACTTC.

V is TRBV27 and J is TRBJ2-1; D gene uncertain. Per the germline V gene, CDR1 is MNHEY and CDR2 is SMNVEV (reference sequence). The V gene lost 3 bases and the J gene lost 5 bases, with 8 bases spanning the gap. The CDR3 extends over 13 amino acids. The CDR3 spells CASSFTTNNEQFF. The CDR3, as DNA: TGTGCCAGCAGTTTTACTACCAACAATGAGCAGTTCTTC.

The chain combines TRBV19 with TRBJ1-1, with TRBD1 identical over 10 bases. Germline values: CDR1 LNHDA, CDR2 SQIVND (reference sequence). J lost 1 base, V lost 9 bases, and 5 bases had no gene match. This CDR3 has 14 amino acids. The CDR3 sequence: CASKTGGANTEAFF. Written as DNA, the CDR3 is TGTGCCAGCAAGACAGGGGGCGCGAACACTGAAGCTTTCTTT.

The chain has TRBV5-6 and TRBJ2-7; the D gene could be TRBD1 or TRBD2 (5 bases each). CDR3 length: 16 amino acids. The germline V gene encodes CDR1 SGHDT and CDR2 YYEEEE. The germline V and J ends were trimmed by 4 bases and 0 bases, with 17 bases remaining between them. The CDR3 nucleotides read TGTGCCAGCAGCCTGGGACCGGGGACCATCTCCTACGAGCAGTACTTC. Its protein product is CASSLGPGTISYEQYF.

The chain joins TRBV5-1 to TRBJ2-7; the match to TRBD2 covers 10 bases. CDR3 length: 14 residues. In germline, CDR1 is SGHRS, CDR2 YFSETQ. Trimming removed 6 bases from V and 3 bases from J; junction bases left unmatched: 6. This CDR3 is CASKLAGENYEQYF. The CDR3 nucleotides are TGCGCCAGCAAGCTAGCGGGGGAAAACTACGAGCAGTACTTC.

This clonotype occurred a few times. The genes are TRBV19 and TRBJ2-1, with TRBD2 identical over 11 bases. Germline CDR1 is LNHDA and CDR2 is SQIVND (reference sequence). CDR3 length: 16 amino acids. With 3 bases clipped from V and 8 bases from J, the junction kept 9 bases outside the gene matches. The DNA of the CDR3 is TGTGCCAGTAGTATCACTAGCGGGAGAGTCTTCGATGAGCAGTTCTTC. Translation: CASSITSGRVFDEQFF.

This clonotype has only a few counts. V usage is TRBV7-2 and J usage is TRBJ2-3; D is unresolved. Per germline, CDR1 SGHTA and CDR2 FQGNSA. V was cut by 0 bases and J by 5 bases, with 21 bases left in between. This CDR3 spans 18 amino acids. The CDR3, as DNA: TGTGCCAGCAGCTTAGCGCTATCTTCCGAAAGTAGGATAGATACGCAGTATTTT. This gives the protein CASSLALSSESRIDTQYF.

This clonotype was picked up a small number of times. The chain employs TRBV20-1 and TRBJ2-7; 7 bases are shared with TRBD2. This CDR3 is built from 12 residues. Germline V lookup: CDR1 DFQATT, CDR2 SNEGSKA (reference sequence). The trim removed 4 bases at V and 3 bases at J, leaving 3 bases unmatched. DNA for the CDR3: TGCAGTGCTAAGACTAGCAGCTACGAGCAGTACTTC. Translated, it gives CSAKTSSYEQYF.

This chain joins TRBV12-3 or TRBV12-4 and TRBJ1-1, with TRBD1 as a possible D gene (5 bases). Trimming removed 5 bases at V and 4 bases at J, with 11 bases between. This CDR3 has 13 amino acids. This CDR3 reads CASSPGSGTEAFF. In nucleotides, the CDR3 is TGTGCCAGCAGTCCAGGGTCTGGCACTGAAGCTTTCTTT.

The gene calls are TRBV7-2 and TRBJ2-1, with D perhaps TRBD1 (6 bases). The CDR3 length is 13 residues. V was shortened by 8 bases and J by 4 bases, with 12 bases between the two germline ends. Looked up from germline, CDR1 is SGHTA and CDR2 is FQGNSA. CDR3 in DNA: TGTGCCAGCCGCCCGACAGGATACAATGAGCAGTTCTTC. It encodes CASRPTGYNEQFF.

This clonotype occurred many times. The CDR3 nucleotides are TGTGCCAGCAGCCCGCGGACAGGATCCCCTGGGGCCAACGTCCTGACTTTC. It is translated as CASSPRTGSPGANVLTF. The J gene is TRBJ2-6, the V gene TRBV7-2, with 7 positions matching TRBD1. V was clipped by 5 bases and J by 2 bases; unmatched bases: 9. Germline V CDR1 and CDR2: SGHTA, FQGNSA. The CDR3 consists of 17 residues.

The chain links TRBV5-1 to TRBJ2-5, with D tentatively TRBD1 (5 bases). This CDR3 contains 15 residues. Germline-derived CDR1 and CDR2 are SGHRS and YFSETQ. Trimming stripped 3 bases from V and 1 base from J, with 13 bases between. Here the CDR3 DNA reads TGCGCCAGCAGCTGGGGCAGTTCATCCCAAGAGACCCAGTACTTC. This sequence encodes CASSWGSSSQETQYF. The full variable domain, with the rest looked up from reference TRBV5-1 and TRBJ2-5, is KAGVTQTPRYLIKTRGQQVTLSCSPISGHRSVSWYQQTPGQGLQFLFEYFSETQRNKGNFPGRFSGRQFSNSRSEMNVSTLELGDSALYLCASSWGSSSQETQYFGPGTRLLVL.

V gene TRBV19 combines with J gene TRBJ2-1; TRBD2 matches 8 bases. Germline CDR1 is LNHDA and CDR2 is SQIVND (reference sequence). The CDR3 is made up of 16 amino acids. Losses at the gene ends were 2 bases for V and 6 bases for J; bases not matched to a gene: 9. CDR3 DNA: TGTGCCAGTAGTATAATGTCTAGCGGGTATGGCAATGAGCAGTTCTTC. Translating gives CASSIMSSGYGNEQFF.

The V and J genes are TRBV9 and TRBJ1-4; D remains unclear. This CDR3 is 13 amino acids long. Trimming shortened V by 5 bases and J by 3 bases, and 8 bases separated the two germline ends. CDR1 is SGDLS, CDR2 YYNGEE, per germline. DNA of the CDR3: TGTGCCAGCAGTTACCAGGCTAATGAAAAACTGTTTTTT. The encoded protein is CASSYQANEKLFF.

This chain joins TRBV20-1 and TRBJ2-1; 8 positions match TRBD1. The germline V gene has CDR1 DFQATT and CDR2 SNEGSKA (reference sequence). J was trimmed by 8 bases and V by 3 bases; bases with no gene match: 9. The CDR3 extends over 14 amino acids. CDR3 in DNA: TGCAGTGCTAGGGCCCTAAACAGGGGGGATGAGCAGTTCTTC. It codes for CSARALNRGDEQFF.

This clonotype was seen at least ten times. This chain uses TRBV19 with TRBJ1-6; 7 positions match TRBD1. Germline V gene lookup returns CDR1 LNHDA and CDR2 SQIVND (reference sequence). Trimming at V came to 8 bases and at J to 6 bases, leaving 1 base not matched to a gene. There are 12 residues in the CDR3. This chain's CDR3 is CASRQGNSPLHF. CDR3 coding DNA: TGTGCCAGTCGACAGGGTAATTCACCCCTCCACTTT.

There are a few counts of this clonotype. The J gene is TRBJ1-1, the V gene TRBV28; D is unclear. The CDR3 is 15 residues long. CDR1 is MDHEN, CDR2 SYDVKM, per germline. V lost 2 bases, J lost 1 base, and 11 bases lay in between. The CDR3 coding sequence is TGTGCCAGCAGTTTAGGGAGGGCTAGGAACACTGAAGCTTTCTTT. Its translation: CASSLGRARNTEAFF.

The chain joins TRBV12-3 or TRBV12-4 to TRBJ1-1; 7 nucleotides align to TRBD1. Trimming removed 2 bases from V and 10 bases from J; junction bases left unmatched: 7. The CDR3 is 13 amino acids. The CDR3 here is CASSLPPGGRAFF. In DNA form, the CDR3 reads TGTGCCAGCAGTTTACCCCCAGGGGGTAGAGCTTTCTTT.

The V and J genes are TRBV19 and TRBJ2-7; the match to TRBD1 covers 11 bases. The CDR3 has 14 residues. Per germline, CDR1 LNHDA and CDR2 SQIVND (reference sequence). The V segment lost 5 bases and the J segment 5 bases; nucleotides outside the gene matches: 5. CDR3 bases: TGTGCCAGTAGTCTGGGACAGGGGGTCCACGAGCAGTACTTC. Protein product: CASSLGQGVHEQYF.

This clonotype was counted at least ten times. This sequence joins TRBV7-8 and TRBJ2-7; D gene unclear. V shed 5 bases and J shed 2 bases, with 16 bases lying between them. CDR3 length: 15 residues. Germline assignment: CDR1 SGHVS and CDR2 FQNEAQ. The CDR3 loop is CASSPRLQGAYEQYF. In DNA, the CDR3 is TGTGCCAGCAGCCCTCGGCTTCAAGGAGCCTACGAGCAGTACTTC.

This chain connects TRBV6-5 to TRBJ1-1; D possibly corresponds to TRBD1 (5 bases). This CDR3 is built from 17 residues. The V end lost 5 bases, the J end lost 10 bases, and 29 bases lay between the germline ends. Germline loops: CDR1 MNHEY, CDR2 SVGAGI. DNA of the CDR3: TGTGCCAGCAGTAAGAACAGGATAGCTCACCACAGGAAGCCAGCTTTCTTT. Its translation: CASSKNRIAHHRKPAFF.

This clonotype was seen only a few times. This chain uses TRBV10-2 with TRBJ2-7; TRBD2 aligns across 7 bases. Germline trimming cut 8 bases from V and 0 bases from J; bases unmatched to any gene: 7. Per germline, CDR1 WSHSY and CDR2 SAAADI. This CDR3 contains 14 residues. CDR3 nucleotides: TGCGCCAGCGGCCAAGCGGGGAGCTCCTACGAGCAGTACTTC. It encodes CASGQAGSSYEQYF.

The chain joins TRBV19 to TRBJ2-5; TRBD1 agrees at 7 bases. J gave up 6 bases and V 6 bases, and 7 bases lay outside the gene matches. Germline V lookup: CDR1 LNHDA, CDR2 SQIVND (reference sequence). This CDR3 spans 13 amino acids. CDR3 protein: CASRTGNTKTQYF. CDR3 nucleotide sequence: TGTGCCAGTAGGACAGGGAACACGAAGACCCAGTACTTC.

The genes are TRBV12-3 or TRBV12-4 and TRBJ2-5, with a weak D call TRBD1 (6 bases). V lost 6 bases, J lost 4 bases, and 21 bases lay in between. The CDR3 is made up of 16 amino acids. This CDR3 is CASRHHPGDTVETQYF. For the CDR3, the DNA is TGTGCCAGCAGACACCACCCCGGGGACACAGTAGAGACCCAGTACTTC.

The CDR3 spells CASTGLAGSGAYEQYF. The DNA for the CDR3 is TGTGCCAGTACGGGACTAGCGGGAAGTGGAGCCTACGAGCAGTACTTC. The gene calls are TRBV19 and TRBJ2-7, with 13 bases aligning to TRBD2. The CDR3 runs to 16 residues. CDR1 is LNHDA and CDR2 is SQIVND in the germline V gene (reference sequence). V gave up 7 bases and J gave up 2 bases; unmatched junction bases: 8.

The chain joins TRBV24-1 to TRBJ2-7, with no clear D. The CDR3 totals 13 residues. Trimming left V 5 bases short and J 0 bases short, with 7 bases between. Germline values: CDR1 KGHDR, CDR2 SFDVKD. Here the CDR3 reads CATSATDSYEQYF. CDR3 in DNA: TGTGCCACCAGTGCTACAGACTCCTACGAGCAGTACTTC.